This T cell receptor (beta chain) was retrieved from a study of blood T cell repertoires in COVID-19. Assay: immunoSEQ multiplex PCR; the TCRdb copy retains only in-frame clones and omits some. The data show fewer than 250,000 clones, 70% to 90% seen once. Per the germline V gene, CDR1 is SEHNR and CDR2 is FQNEAQ (reference sequence). The CDR3 totals 14 residues. V lost 3 bases and J lost 6; bases outside the gene matches: 1. The sequence was collected from a man between 25 and 39 years old with acute or convalescent COVID-19. This chain links TRBV7-9 with TRBJ1-6; TRBD1 aligns across 8 bases. Sequencing was carried out using peripheral blood. DNA for the CDR3: TGTGCCAGCAGCTTGGACAGGGCTAATTCACCCCTCCACTTT. It codes for CASSLDRANSPLHF.